The T cell receptor beta chain described here comes from a study of vaccination effects on CD4 cells after COVID-19. Study information: Antigen-specific CD4+ T cell clonotypes were called by their expansion after viral peptide-pool culture in ViraFEST. Study-wide results and limits: Clonal contraction was marked in infection- and vaccine-induced clones late after vaccination. Healthy vaccinees' vaccine-induced clones included only 1 of 255 that recognized common cold coronaviruses.

This CDR3 contains 14 residues. Looked up from germline, CDR1 is SGHRS and CDR2 is YFSETQ. The V end was cut by 4 bases, the J end by 5 bases, with 12 bases between. The protocol was immunoSEQ multiplex PCR, while the TCRdb copy is restricted to in-frame clones and leaves out a portion. The sample lists about 25,000 clones, around 69% occurring once. After more than 8 days in culture, the CD4+ T cells were isolated. Among the vaccine recipients, none had a prior SARS-CoV-2 infection, and nucleocapsid antibodies were negative. This clone was seen more than once but under ten times. Antigen unknown. The clonotype was recovered from a human donor who received a COVID-19 vaccine. V and J are TRBV5-1 and TRBJ2-2; D is ambiguous. The material was CD4+ T cells from PBMCs cultured without peptide, obtained before COVID-19 vaccination. The CDR3 nucleotides are TGCGCCAGCAGCCCTTTGGACCCGACCGGGGAGCTGTTTTTT. Protein: CASSPLDPTGELFF.